Listed here are 9 T cell receptor beta chains from one sample, sequenced in a study of chemoradiotherapy in HPV16-positive cancers. TCRdb keeps only in-frame clones here, not all; method: immunoSEQ multiplex PCR. This table holds some 3,000 clones, 70% to 90% found once. The sequencing here drew on blood, taken from a patient who underwent chemoradiotherapy. The receptor source for this set is a human donor with HPV-associated anogenital cancer.

The chain joins TRBV7-8 to TRBJ1-3; 8 positions agree with TRBD1. CDR3 length equals 16 residues. V shed 5 bases, J shed 2 bases, and the junction held 8 bases outside the gene matches. CDR1 is SGHVS and CDR2 is FQNEAQ in the germline V gene. CDR3 in amino acids: CASSTGQGGTGNTIYF. In nucleotides, the CDR3 is TGTGCCAGCAGCACCGGACAGGGCGGCACTGGAAACACCATATATTTT.

This CDR3 is CASSYVPIDSRETQYF. CDR3 nucleotide sequence: TGTGCCAGCAGTTACGTGCCCATTGACAGCAGGGAGACCCAGTACTTC. The V call is TRBV6-5, the J call TRBJ2-5; TRBD1 might be the D (5 bases). The V gene lost 2 bases and the J gene lost 5 bases, with 18 bases spanning the gap. CDR1 and CDR2 from the germline V gene are MNHEY and SVGAGI. This CDR3 contains 16 residues.

The V gene is TRBV6-5, the J gene TRBJ1-5; 10 nucleotides align to TRBD1. The V gene end was trimmed by 4 bases and the J gene end by 7 bases; junction bases not matched to a gene: 4. CDR1 is MNHEY and CDR2 is SVGAGI in the germline V gene. The CDR3 covers 14 residues. The CDR3 loop is CASSSGQGGQPQHF. The CDR3 DNA follows: TGTGCCAGCAGTTCCGGACAGGGGGGACAGCCCCAGCATTTT.

V is TRBV29-1 and J is TRBJ2-5, with 7 bases identical to TRBD2. CDR1 and CDR2 from the germline V gene are SQVTM and ANQGSEA. CDR3 length equals 12 residues. Trimming at V came to 4 bases and at J to 4 bases, leaving 3 bases not matched to a gene. CDR3 loop: CSVVVAGETQYF. The CDR3 nucleotides are TGCAGCGTTGTCGTAGCGGGAGAGACCCAGTACTTC.

J is TRBJ1-5 and V is TRBV7-8; D is unresolved. The CDR3 is 13 residues long. Looked up from germline, CDR1 is SGHVS and CDR2 is FQNEAQ. V was cut by 2 bases and J by 4 bases, with 6 bases left in between. The DNA for the CDR3 is TGTGCCAGCAGCTTACAGCCTAATCAGCCCCAGCATTTT. This codes for CASSLQPNQPQHF.

The genes are TRBV5-4 and TRBJ1-6, with TRBD1 as a possible D gene (6 bases). V lost 4 bases, J lost 3 bases, and 14 bases lay in between. The CDR3 totals 16 residues. Germline V gives CDR1 SGHNT, CDR2 YYREEE (reference sequence). CDR3 residues: CASSQGSLGYNSPLHF. In DNA, the CDR3 is TGTGCCAGCAGCCAGGGGTCTCTTGGCTATAATTCACCCCTCCACTTT.

The V call is TRBV7-9, the J call TRBJ2-4; D not certain. Trimming removed 0 bases at V and 1 base at J, with 10 bases between. The germline V gene encodes CDR1 SEHNR and CDR2 FQNEAQ (reference sequence). The CDR3 runs to 16 residues. CDR3 sequence (DNA): TGTGCCAGCAGCTTAGCAACTGGGTTTGCCAAAAACATTCAGTACTTC. Its protein is CASSLATGFAKNIQYF.

The chain links TRBV4-1 to TRBJ1-5; D is possibly TRBD1 (5 bases). Trimming took off 4 bases at V and 6 bases at J, with 13 bases between the two ends. CDR3 size: 14 residues. CDR1 and CDR2 (germline): MGHRA, YSYEKL. CDR3 protein: CASSPPGTGQPQHF. In nucleotides, the CDR3 is TGCGCCAGCAGCCCCCCGGGGACCGGTCAGCCCCAGCATTTT.

The CDR3 DNA is TGTGCCAGCAGCTTGAACTTTTTTAAACGGTCCCTTCTCTACACCTTC. This codes for CASSLNFFKRSLLYTF. The rearrangement links TRBV5-6 to TRBJ1-2, with D uncertain. The CDR3 runs 16 residues. CDR1 is SGHDT and CDR2 is YYEEEE in the germline V gene. The V gene lost 1 base and the J gene lost 10 bases, with 23 bases spanning the gap. Drawing the rest from reference TRBV5-6 and TRBJ1-2, the complete variable domain is DAGVTQSPTHLIKTRGQQVTLRCSPKSGHDTVSWYQQALGQGPQFIFQYYEEEERQRGNFPDRFSGHQFPNYSSELNVNALLLGDSALYLCASSLNFFKRSLLYTFGSGTRLTVV.